This TCR beta chain was documented in a study of T cells in Graves' hyperthyroidism and ophthalmopathy. Study-wide findings and caveats: Before onset, by a median of approximately 6.8 months, the model predicted ophthalmopathy.

The CDR3 extends over 14 amino acids. Germline V CDR1 and CDR2: KGHSH, LQKENI. Trimming stripped 0 bases from V and 1 base from J, with 6 bases between. There were TCR beta CDR3 regions amplified from RNA transcripts. Primed by the HTBI set, a first-round RT-PCR was run on the TCR CDR3. TCRdb re-called the multiplex PCR reads with MiXCR, one entry per CDR3 protein. The sample gives some 690,000 distinct CDR3 sequences, around 16% of which show up once; less than 20% is in the top ten. Notes on this clonotype: The antigen is unknown. A much larger clone sits a single nucleotide away, making a read error possible. This CDR3 is missing its conserved last phenylalanine or tryptophan, likely due to a read error.

The chain joins TRBV18 to TRBJ2-5; D ambiguous. The receptor was derived from a man aged 45 to 65 with Graves' hyperthyroidism. Sequencing used blood. The CDR3 loop is CASSPPDIQETQYL. The CDR3 DNA follows: TGTGCCAGCTCACCACCAGACATCCAAGAGACCCAGTACCTC.